Following are 27 T cell receptor beta chains from one sample sequenced in a study of blood T cell repertoires in COVID-19. The table came from immunoSEQ multiplex PCR; TCRdb's copy has only in-frame clones and leaves some out. The table lists under 200,000 clones, around 80% of them singletons. Sample: peripheral blood. The origin of the receptors is a woman aged 55-69 years with acute or convalescent COVID-19.

The chain has TRBV6-4 and TRBJ1-6; the D gene is possibly TRBD1 (5 bases). V dropped 3 bases and J dropped 11 bases, with 17 bases sitting between them. The CDR3 sequence is 15 residues long. Germline CDR1 reads MRHNA; CDR2 reads SNTAGT. The CDR3 DNA reads TGTGCCAGCAGTGAGAGAAGGGGATCTACTGCACCCCTCCACTTT. Its protein is CASSERRGSTAPLHF.

V and J are TRBV15 and TRBJ2-3, with 8 positions matching TRBD2. CDR1 is LNHNV, CDR2 YYDKDF, per germline (reference sequence). This CDR3 has 16 residues. The V segment lost 1 base and the J segment 3 bases; nucleotides outside the gene matches: 6. The CDR3 DNA reads TGTGCCACCAGCAGAGGCGGGGGGTCCCGGACAGATACGCAGTATTTT. As protein: CATSRGGGSRTDTQYF.

The rearrangement joins TRBV6-2 or TRBV6-3 to TRBJ2-2; a weak D match, TRBD1 (6 bases). The CDR3 runs to 15 residues. Germline-derived CDR1 and CDR2 are MNHEY and SVGEGT. The V and J ends lost 6 bases and 2 bases respectively, with 13 bases between them. CDR3 amino acids: CASSQGHLNTGELFF. The DNA of the CDR3 is TGTGCCAGCAGCCAGGGACACCTTAACACCGGGGAGCTGTTTTTT.

On this clone itself: This same CDR3 is encoded by further DNA sequences in the sample. The chain links TRBV5-1 to TRBJ2-7; 10 nucleotides align to TRBD1. Germline loops: CDR1 SGHRS, CDR2 YFSETQ. The CDR3 spans 14 residues. V was clipped by 0 bases and J by 4 bases; unmatched bases: 1. The DNA for the CDR3 is TGCGCCAGCAGCTTGGGGGACAGGGGTTACGAGCAGTACTTC. Translation gives CASSLGDRGYEQYF.

This clone occurred once. The chain couples TRBV29-1 to TRBJ2-7; the match to TRBD2 covers 7 bases. Looked up from germline, CDR1 is SQVTM and CDR2 is ANQGSEA. The CDR3 has 14 residues. Unmatched junction bases numbered 12, after V lost 5 bases and J lost 5 bases. The CDR3, as DNA: TGCAGCGTTTGTACCTCGAGGGGAGGGGACGAGCAGTACTTC. Translating it yields CSVCTSRGGDEQYF.

The chain has TRBV3-1 (or the pseudogene TRBV3-2) and TRBJ1-6; TRBD1 matches 8 bases. The germline V gene has CDR1 LGHDT and CDR2 YNNKEL (reference sequence). Trimming took 3 bases from V and 7 from J; bases not matched to a gene: 2. The CDR3 has 14 residues. The CDR3 DNA sequence: TGTGCCAGCAGCCACCGACAGGGGAATTCACCCCTCCACTTT. This gives the protein CASSHRQGNSPLHF.

The V and J genes are TRBV28 and TRBJ2-1, with 7 positions matching TRBD2. The CDR3 runs to 11 residues. Germline trimming cut 5 bases from V and 12 bases from J; bases unmatched to any gene: 4. The germline gives CDR1 MDHEN, CDR2 SYDVKM. The CDR3 sequence is CASSTSSGQFF. In DNA form, the CDR3 reads TGTGCCAGCAGTACCTCTAGCGGGCAGTTCTTC.

The chain uses TRBV20-1 and TRBJ1-2, with D unclear. This CDR3 region has 11 residues. The V and J ends lost 2 bases and 7 bases respectively, with 8 bases between them. In germline, CDR1 is DFQATT, CDR2 SNEGSKA (reference sequence). The CDR3 loop reads CSARLRFGYTF. In DNA, the CDR3 is TGCAGTGCTAGATTACGGTTTGGCTACACCTTC.

This chain links TRBV5-1 with TRBJ1-4, with D possibly matching TRBD1 (6 bases). The germline CDR1 and CDR2 sequences are SGHRS and YFSETQ. The CDR3 has 14 residues. Trimming took off 3 bases at V and 7 bases at J, with 13 bases between the two ends. The CDR3 spells CASSSRGLGEKLFF. CDR3 nucleotide sequence: TGCGCCAGCAGCTCCAGGGGTTTAGGTGAAAAACTGTTTTTT.

The CDR3 sequence: CASSLGSGGASEQFF. The DNA for the CDR3 is TGCGCCAGCAGCTTGGGTAGCGGGGGGGCATCGGAGCAGTTCTTC. This sequence joins TRBV5-1 and TRBJ2-1, with 11 bases identical to TRBD2. Trimming took 0 bases from V and 10 from J; bases not matched to a gene: 6. Germline V CDR1 and CDR2: SGHRS, YFSETQ. There are 15 residues in the CDR3.

The chain joins TRBV19 to TRBJ1-4; TRBD1 aligns across 7 bases. Germline V gives CDR1 LNHDA, CDR2 SQIVND (reference sequence). V dropped 6 bases and J dropped 5; count of bases not matched to a gene: 6. This CDR3 comprises 14 residues. The CDR3 sequence is CASRITGENEKLFF. Written as DNA, the CDR3 is TGTGCCAGTAGGATTACAGGGGAGAATGAAAAACTGTTTTTT.

This clone is a singleton in its sample. The rearrangement uses TRBV10-2 and TRBJ2-2, with 10 bases fitting TRBD1. The V segment lost 6 bases and the J segment 0 bases; nucleotides outside the gene matches: 7. The length of the CDR3 is 17 residues. The germline V gene encodes CDR1 WSHSY and CDR2 SAAADI. CDR3 sequence (DNA): TGCGCCAGCAGCTGGGACAGGGGAGGCGCGAACACCGGGGAGCTGTTTTTT. It translates to CASSWDRGGANTGELFF.

V usage is TRBV6-5 and J usage is TRBJ2-7; 7 nucleotides match TRBD1. Per the germline V gene, CDR1 is MNHEY and CDR2 is SVGAGI. V trimming: 8 bases; J trimming: 5 bases; junction bases outside the gene matches: 15. The CDR3 is 15 amino acids. CDR3 sequence: CASGTSGQTNHEQYF. The CDR3 DNA reads TGTGCCAGCGGAACCTCGGGACAGACAAACCACGAGCAGTACTTC.

This sequence joins TRBV18 and TRBJ1-6; perhaps TRBD1 as D (5 bases). CDR1 and CDR2 from the germline V gene are KGHSH and LQKENI. Trimming took off 1 base at V and 5 bases at J, with 12 bases between the two ends. This CDR3 comprises 16 residues. DNA of the CDR3: TGTGCCAGCTCACCACGGGAGGGCAGGGATAATTCACCCCTCCACTTT. It encodes CASSPREGRDNSPLHF. Filled out from reference TRBV18 and TRBJ1-6, the complete variable domain reads NAGVMQNPRHLVRRRGQEARLRCSPMKGHSHVYWYRQLPEEGLKFMVYLQKENIIDESGMPKERFSAEFPKEGPSILRIQQVVRGDSAAYFCASSPREGRDNSPLHFGNGTRLTVT.

The V and J genes are TRBV6-5 and TRBJ2-7; TRBD2 might be the D (6 bases). V lost 2 bases to trimming and J lost 5 bases, with 7 bases between them. In germline, CDR1 is MNHEY, CDR2 SVGAGI. The CDR3 totals 12 residues. CDR3 in DNA: TGTGCCAGCAGTTACGGGGAGGACGAGCAGTACTTC. Protein: CASSYGEDEQYF.

Only one count was recorded for this clone. The rearrangement uses TRBV5-4 and TRBJ1-2, with 8 bases matching TRBD1. The CDR3 extends over 14 amino acids. Germline assignment: CDR1 SGHNT and CDR2 YYREEE (reference sequence). V trimming: 5 bases; J trimming: 5 bases; junction bases outside the gene matches: 8. CDR3 DNA sequence: TGTGCCAGCAGTACGGACAGGGAGGGTTATGGCTACACCTTC. Its translation is CASSTDREGYGYTF.

The CDR3 spells CSVEIRGNTEAFF. CDR3 sequence (DNA): TGCAGCGTCGAAATCAGGGGGAACACTGAAGCTTTCTTT. The chain combines TRBV29-1 with TRBJ1-1; the D gene is possibly TRBD1 (6 bases). Trimming removed 6 bases from V and 1 base from J, with 12 bases in between. Germline CDR1 is SQVTM and CDR2 is ANQGSEA. CDR3 length: 13 amino acids.

The table lists this clone with a count of one. J is TRBJ1-1 and V is TRBV9; D is ambiguous. The CDR3 is 15 amino acids. The ends were cut back, 0 bases at V and 3 bases at J, with 12 bases in the middle. Per germline, CDR1 SGDLS and CDR2 YYNGEE. The CDR3 DNA reads as TGTGCCAGCAGCGTAGCAAGGAGCGGGGACACTGAAGCTTTCTTT. Protein sequence: CASSVARSGDTEAFF.

This clone has just a few counts. The chain joins TRBV3-1 (or the pseudogene TRBV3-2) to TRBJ2-7; no clear D gene. Germline CDR1 is LGHDT and CDR2 is YNNKEL (reference sequence). The CDR3 is 13 amino acids. The ends were cut back, 2 bases at V and 6 bases at J, with 11 bases in the middle. The CDR3 sequence: CASSQLLEAEQYF. In DNA form, the CDR3 reads TGTGCCAGCAGCCAACTACTCGAAGCCGAGCAGTACTTC.

The gene calls are TRBV27 and TRBJ2-3, with 10 bases matching TRBD1. This CDR3 is built from 15 residues. From germline, CDR1 is MNHEY and CDR2 SMNVEV (reference sequence). Unmatched junction bases numbered 6, after V lost 3 bases and J lost 6 bases. The CDR3 loop is CASSFSGTGADTQYF. The CDR3 coding sequence is TGTGCCAGCAGTTTTTCCGGGACAGGGGCCGATACGCAGTATTTT.

This clone was seen once. The chain combines TRBV6-5 with TRBJ1-5; the match to TRBD1 covers 8 bases. The CDR3 is 14 amino acids. The trim removed 6 bases at V and 3 bases at J, leaving 4 bases unmatched. The germline gives CDR1 MNHEY, CDR2 SVGAGI. Written as DNA, the CDR3 is TGTGCCAGCAGCCAGGGGGCGAACAATCAGCCCCAGCATTTT. This sequence encodes CASSQGANNQPQHF.

The J gene is TRBJ2-3, the V gene TRBV19, with a possible D match to TRBD1 (6 bases). Per germline, CDR1 LNHDA and CDR2 SQIVND (reference sequence). Trimming shortened V by 5 bases and J by 1 base, and 13 bases separated the two germline ends. This CDR3 contains 15 residues. The CDR3 nucleotides are TGTGCCAGTAGTCCCCCTCGACAGGGCACAGATACGCAGTATTTT. This translates into CASSPPRQGTDTQYF.

The rearrangement links TRBV5-1 to TRBJ2-5; tentatively, D is TRBD2 (6 bases). This CDR3 has 13 residues. V shed 5 bases and J shed 5 bases, with 13 bases lying between them. Germline V gene sequence: CDR1 SGHRS, CDR2 YFSETQ. The CDR3 region has the DNA TGCGCCAGCAGGGCTACTAGCATCGAGACCCAGTACTTC. As protein: CASRATSIETQYF.

V is TRBV28 and J is TRBJ1-6; D is possibly TRBD1 (6 bases). The CDR3 has 15 amino acids. The V gene's germline CDR1 is MDHEN and CDR2 SYDVKM. The ends were cut back, 8 bases at V and 6 bases at J, with 17 bases in the middle. CDR3 loop: CASQDEGGLNSPLHF. CDR3 DNA: TGTGCCAGCCAAGATGAAGGGGGTCTTAATTCACCCCTCCACTTT.

The chain recombines TRBV28 with TRBJ2-7, with D possibly matching TRBD1 (6 bases). CDR1 is MDHEN, CDR2 SYDVKM, per germline. The CDR3 is made up of 13 amino acids. Deletions cut 3 bases from V and 2 bases from J, with 8 bases between. The CDR3 spells CASSLQGPYEQYF. CDR3 nucleotides: TGTGCCAGCAGTTTGCAGGGGCCCTACGAGCAGTACTTC. The full variable domain, rest sourced from reference TRBV28 and TRBJ2-7, is DVKVTQSSRYLVKRTGEKVFLECVQDMDHENMFWYRQDPGLGLRLIYFSYDVKMKEKGDIPEGYSVSREKKERFSLILESASTNQTSMYLCASSLQGPYEQYFGPGTRLTVT.

The J gene is TRBJ1-2, the V gene TRBV5-1; D might be TRBD1 (6 bases). CDR3 length equals 14 residues. Trimming removed 0 bases at V and 8 bases at J, with 14 bases between. In germline, CDR1 is SGHRS, CDR2 YFSETQ. This CDR3 reads CASSLESGADGYTF. CDR3 bases: TGCGCCAGCAGCTTGGAATCAGGGGCGGACGGCTACACCTTC.

This chain links TRBV11-2 with TRBJ2-7; D perhaps matches TRBD1 (5 bases). Looked up from germline, CDR1 is SGHAT and CDR2 is FQNNGV. CDR3 length: 14 amino acids. V shed 7 bases and J shed 7 bases, with 20 bases lying between them. The CDR3 region is CASIRFRDKGEQYF. The DNA of the CDR3 is TGTGCCAGCATCCGATTCAGGGATAAGGGGGAGCAGTACTTC.